The 15 T cell receptor beta chains in this list originate from one sample, sequenced in a study of long-term antiretroviral therapy in people with HIV. The authors ran the immunoSEQ assay, v3.0, at survey level. Using immunoSEQ multiplex PCR, the repertoire was profiled, and TCRdb retains in-frame clones only, with some absent. This table has around 19,000 clones, approximately 82% appearing once. Here the sequenced sample was unsorted PBMCs, taken 2.4 years after starting antiretroviral therapy. These receptors all come from a man in his forties with HIV.

The rearrangement links TRBV28 to TRBJ2-7; no clear D gene. Trimming took 4 bases from V and 6 from J, leaving 4 bases between them. The CDR3 runs 10 residues. In germline, CDR1 is MDHEN, CDR2 SYDVKM. The CDR3 region has the DNA TGTGCCAGCAGTTCTGCCGAGCAGTACTTC. This codes for CASSSAEQYF.

The count of this clone is one. The chain links TRBV29-1 to TRBJ2-7, with a possible D match to TRBD2 (5 bases). Germline V gene data show CDR1 as SQVTM and CDR2 as ANQGSEA. CDR3 size: 14 residues. V shed 3 bases and J shed 4 bases, with 16 bases lying between them. The CDR3 sequence is CSVETRMSGYEQYF. As DNA, the CDR3 is TGCAGCGTTGAGACAAGGATGTCGGGATACGAGCAGTACTTC.

The chain employs TRBV10-3 and TRBJ1-1; 9 nucleotides agree with TRBD1. Trimming cost V 5 bases and J 1 base; bases outside gene matches: 5. The CDR3 consists of 15 residues. CDR1 and CDR2 (germline): ENHRY, SYGVKD. CDR3 DNA sequence: TGTGCCATCAGTACCGGGACAGGGACGAACACTGAAGCTTTCTTT. As protein: CAISTGTGTNTEAFF.

The chain combines TRBV7-9 with TRBJ2-5; the D gene is possibly TRBD1 (5 bases). The CDR3 contains 14 residues. V lost 7 bases, J lost 1 base, and 13 bases lay in between. Germline loops: CDR1 SEHNR, CDR2 FQNEAQ (reference sequence). DNA for the CDR3: TGTGCCAGCATCGACAGTACCTTCCAAGAGACCCAGTACTTC. As protein: CASIDSTFQETQYF.

The rearrangement joins TRBV28 to TRBJ2-2; maybe TRBD1 (7 bases). There are 14 residues in the CDR3. Between the trimmed V and J ends, which lost 11 bases and 4 bases, there was a span of 17 bases. Looked up from germline, CDR1 is MDHEN and CDR2 is SYDVKM. Written as DNA, the CDR3 is TGTGCCGCCAGGGGGGTGAAAATCACCGGGGAGCTGTTTTTT. It translates to CAARGVKITGELFF.

The J gene is TRBJ2-3, the V gene TRBV18; 13 positions match TRBD2. CDR1 KGHSH and CDR2 LQKENI come from the germline V gene. V was pared by 4 bases and J by 7 bases, with 8 bases of the junction left unmatched. CDR3 length equals 16 residues. The CDR3 spells CASSRTSGRGGYTQYF. The CDR3 DNA sequence: TGTGCCAGCTCACGGACTAGCGGGAGAGGGGGATATACGCAGTATTTT.

The chain uses TRBV6-5 and TRBJ2-5; D unclear. The CDR3 has 14 amino acids. The V end was cut by 7 bases, the J end by 4 bases, with 16 bases between. Per germline, CDR1 MNHEY and CDR2 SVGAGI. The CDR3 loop is CASTSLGFGETQYF. The DNA of the CDR3 is TGTGCCAGCACCTCTCTGGGTTTTGGAGAGACCCAGTACTTC.

The rearrangement joins TRBV5-1 to TRBJ2-6; 10 nucleotides agree with TRBD1. Per the germline V gene, CDR1 is SGHRS and CDR2 is YFSETQ. V lost 6 bases to trimming and J lost 2 bases; unmatched junction nucleotides: 8. The CDR3 runs to 17 residues. The DNA for the CDR3 is TGCGCCAGCATGGGGGACAGGGGCCAAGCTGGGGCCAACGTCCTGACTTTC. Encoded protein: CASMGDRGQAGANVLTF.

This chain uses TRBV10-1 with TRBJ2-2; TRBD2 might be the D (5 bases). This CDR3 contains 15 residues. Trimming cost V 3 bases and J 4 bases, with 12 bases left between them. Germline V gene sequence: CDR1 WNHNN, CDR2 SYGVQD (reference sequence). The CDR3: CASSDSWGVTGELFF. The CDR3 bases are TGCGCCAGCAGTGATTCCTGGGGAGTCACCGGGGAGCTGTTTTTT.

The V gene is TRBV28, the J gene TRBJ1-2; TRBD1 matches at 7 bases. The V gene's germline CDR1 is MDHEN and CDR2 SYDVKM. This CDR3 is built from 15 residues. Trimming took 4 bases from V and 4 from J; bases not matched to a gene: 9. The CDR3 loop reads CASSSPRGLGYGYTF. The CDR3 region has the DNA TGTGCCAGCAGTTCCCCAAGGGGGCTCGGCTATGGCTACACCTTC.

This clone was counted only a few times. This rearrangement joins TRBV5-6 to TRBJ2-1; unclear D gene. The V and J ends lost 2 bases and 7 bases respectively, with 7 bases between them. The CDR3 has 12 residues. Germline CDR1 and CDR2: SGHDT and YYEEEE. The CDR3 nucleotides are TGTGCCAGCAGCTTCGACAATAATGAGCAGTTCTTC. Its translation: CASSFDNNEQFF.

The rearrangement uses TRBV9 and TRBJ2-7, with a weak D call TRBD2 (6 bases). Germline lookup yields CDR1 SGDLS and CDR2 YYNGEE. V lost 4 bases and J 0 bases, leaving 17 bases between the germline ends. The CDR3 runs to 16 residues. The CDR3 loop reads CASSPTGTHSSYEQYF. The CDR3 DNA follows: TGTGCCAGCAGCCCAACCGGGACTCACAGCTCCTACGAGCAGTACTTC. Looking up the rest from reference TRBV9 and TRBJ2-7 gives the full variable domain: DSGVTQTPKHLITATGQRVTLRCSPRSGDLSVYWYQQSLDQGLQFLIQYYNGEERAKGNILERFSAQQFPDLHSELNLSSLELGDSALYFCASSPTGTHSSYEQYFGPGTRLTVT.

This rearrangement joins TRBV5-1 to TRBJ2-3; TRBD1 agrees at 7 bases. This CDR3 region has 15 residues. V shed 4 bases and J 4 bases; nucleotides not matched to a gene: 9. Germline CDR1 is SGHRS and CDR2 is YFSETQ. CDR3 nucleotides: TGCGCCAGCAGCCCGGGGACAGATTACTCAGATACGCAGTATTTT. Encoded protein: CASSPGTDYSDTQYF.

CDR3 DNA: TGTGCCAGCAGATCTGGCGGGGGGCCCACCGGGGAGCTGTTTTTT. Its translation is CASRSGGGPTGELFF. This sequence joins TRBV5-4 and TRBJ2-2; 8 positions match TRBD2. Germline V gives CDR1 SGHNT, CDR2 YYREEE (reference sequence). The length of the CDR3 is 15 residues. V shed 5 bases and J 4 bases; nucleotides not matched to a gene: 7.

A single count supports this clone. This rearrangement joins TRBV9 to TRBJ1-5, with TRBD1 matching 7 bases. The CDR3 spans 15 residues. After removal of 4 bases from V and 4 bases from J, the junction contained 8 bases not matched to a gene. Germline assignment: CDR1 SGDLS and CDR2 YYNGEE. DNA of the CDR3: TGTGCCAGCAGCCCTACAGGGGCTCCAAATCAGCCCCAGCATTTT. It specifies CASSPTGAPNQPQHF.